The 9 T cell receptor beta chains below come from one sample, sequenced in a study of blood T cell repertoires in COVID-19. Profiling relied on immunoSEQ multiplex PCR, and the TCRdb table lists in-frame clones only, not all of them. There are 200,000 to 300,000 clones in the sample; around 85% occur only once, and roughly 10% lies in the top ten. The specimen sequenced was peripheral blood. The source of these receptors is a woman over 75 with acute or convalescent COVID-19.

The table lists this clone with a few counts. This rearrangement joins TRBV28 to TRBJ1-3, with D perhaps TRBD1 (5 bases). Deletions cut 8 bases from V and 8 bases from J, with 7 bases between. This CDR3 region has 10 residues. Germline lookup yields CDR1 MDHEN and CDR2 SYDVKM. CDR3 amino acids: CASGADTIYF. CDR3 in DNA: TGTGCCAGCGGGGCGGACACCATATATTTT.

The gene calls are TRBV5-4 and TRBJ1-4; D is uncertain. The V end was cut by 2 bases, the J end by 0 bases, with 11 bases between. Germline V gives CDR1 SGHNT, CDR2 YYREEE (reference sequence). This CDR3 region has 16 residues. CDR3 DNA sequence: TGTGCCAGCAGCTTTCGAGTCGGGACAACTAATGAAAAACTGTTTTTT. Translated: CASSFRVGTTNEKLFF.

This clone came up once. CDR3 loop: CASSQIAGAGDSEQFF. CDR3 coding DNA: TGCGCCAGCAGCCAAATAGCGGGGGCGGGGGATAGTGAGCAGTTCTTC. The chain carries TRBV4-1 and TRBJ2-1; 9 nucleotides agree with TRBD2. Germline V gives CDR1 MGHRA, CDR2 YSYEKL. The CDR3 is 16 residues long. Trimming cost V 2 bases and J 9 bases; bases outside gene matches: 11.

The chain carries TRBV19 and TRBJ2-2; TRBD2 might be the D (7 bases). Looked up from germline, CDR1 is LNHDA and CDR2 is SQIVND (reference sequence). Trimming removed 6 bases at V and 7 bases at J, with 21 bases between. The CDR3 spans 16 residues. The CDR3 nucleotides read TGTGCCAGTAGCTGGCAGGGGAGGGCTTATGTCGGGGAGCTGTTTTTT. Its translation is CASSWQGRAYVGELFF. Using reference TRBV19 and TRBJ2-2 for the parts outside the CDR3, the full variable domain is DGGITQSPKYLFRKEGQNVTLSCEQNLNHDAMYWYRQDPGQGLRLIYYSQIVNDFQKGDIAEGYSVSREKKESFPLTVTSAQKNPTAFYLCASSWQGRAYVGELFFGEGSRLTVL.

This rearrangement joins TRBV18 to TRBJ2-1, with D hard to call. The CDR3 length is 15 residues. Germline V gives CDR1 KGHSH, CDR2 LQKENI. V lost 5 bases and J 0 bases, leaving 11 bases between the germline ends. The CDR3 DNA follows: TGTGCCAGCTCAGATCGGTACAGCTCCTACAATGAGCAGTTCTTC. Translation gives CASSDRYSSYNEQFF.

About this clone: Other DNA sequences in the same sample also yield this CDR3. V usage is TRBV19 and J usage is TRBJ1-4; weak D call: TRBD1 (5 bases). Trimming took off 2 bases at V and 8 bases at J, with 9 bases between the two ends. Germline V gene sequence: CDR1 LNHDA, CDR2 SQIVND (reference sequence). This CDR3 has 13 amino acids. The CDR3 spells CASSISRAEKLFF. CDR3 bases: TGTGCCAGTAGTATATCCAGGGCCGAAAAACTGTTTTTT. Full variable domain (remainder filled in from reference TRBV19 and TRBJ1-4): DGGITQSPKYLFRKEGQNVTLSCEQNLNHDAMYWYRQDPGQGLRLIYYSQIVNDFQKGDIAEGYSVSREKKESFPLTVTSAQKNPTAFYLCASSISRAEKLFFGSGTQLSVL.

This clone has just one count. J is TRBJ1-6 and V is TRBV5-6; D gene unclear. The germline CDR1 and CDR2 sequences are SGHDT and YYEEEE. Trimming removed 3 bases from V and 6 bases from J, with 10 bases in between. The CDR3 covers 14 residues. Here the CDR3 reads CASSWGGRNSPLHF. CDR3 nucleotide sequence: TGTGCCAGCAGCTGGGGAGGCCGTAATTCACCCCTCCACTTT.

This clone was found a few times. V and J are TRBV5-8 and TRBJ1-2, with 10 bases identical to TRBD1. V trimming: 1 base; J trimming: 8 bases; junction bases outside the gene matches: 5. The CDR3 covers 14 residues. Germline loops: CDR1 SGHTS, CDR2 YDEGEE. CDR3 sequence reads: CASSLTDRGFGYTF. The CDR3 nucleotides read TGTGCCAGCAGCTTGACGGACAGGGGGTTCGGCTACACCTTC.

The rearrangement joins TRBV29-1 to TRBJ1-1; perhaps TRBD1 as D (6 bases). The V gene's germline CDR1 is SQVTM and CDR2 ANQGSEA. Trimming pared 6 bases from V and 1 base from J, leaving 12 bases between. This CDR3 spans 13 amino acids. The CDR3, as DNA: TGCAGCGTGAGGGCAGGGGAGAACACTGAAGCTTTCTTT. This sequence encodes CSVRAGENTEAFF.